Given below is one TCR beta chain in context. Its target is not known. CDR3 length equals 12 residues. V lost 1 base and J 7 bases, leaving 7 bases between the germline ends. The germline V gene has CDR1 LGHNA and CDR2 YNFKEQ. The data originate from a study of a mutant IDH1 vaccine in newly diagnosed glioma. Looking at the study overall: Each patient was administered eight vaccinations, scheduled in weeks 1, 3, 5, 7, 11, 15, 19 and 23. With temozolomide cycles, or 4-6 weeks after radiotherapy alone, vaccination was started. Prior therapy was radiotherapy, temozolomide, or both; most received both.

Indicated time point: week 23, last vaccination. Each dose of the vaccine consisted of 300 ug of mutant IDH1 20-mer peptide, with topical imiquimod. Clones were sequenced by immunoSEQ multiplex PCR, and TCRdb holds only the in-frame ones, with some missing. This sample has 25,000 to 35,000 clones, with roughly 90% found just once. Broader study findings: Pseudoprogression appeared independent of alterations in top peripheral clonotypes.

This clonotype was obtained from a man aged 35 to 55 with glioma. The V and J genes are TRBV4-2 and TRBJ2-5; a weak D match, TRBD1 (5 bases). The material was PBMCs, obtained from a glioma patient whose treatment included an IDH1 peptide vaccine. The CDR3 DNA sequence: TGTGCCAGCAGCCAAGTTAGGGGGACCCAGTACTTC. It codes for CASSQVRGTQYF.